Each of the 22 T cell receptor beta chains below was sequenced from the same sample in a study of Tregs in tolerant kidney transplant recipients. The table came from immunoSEQ multiplex PCR; TCRdb's copy has only in-frame clones and leaves some out. Of roughly 250,000 clones listed, more than 65% are singletons. The sample consisted of CD4+ T cells from blood. These receptors all stem from a human donor in good health.

The chain recombines TRBV5-4 with TRBJ2-5, with 10 bases identical to TRBD1. Per the germline V gene, CDR1 is SGHNT and CDR2 is YYREEE (reference sequence). This CDR3 contains 16 residues. V shed 3 bases, J shed 7 bases, and the junction held 12 bases outside the gene matches. Written as DNA, the CDR3 is TGTGCCAGCAGCTCTCCGGCCGACAGGGGGCCCGGGACCCAGTACTTC. Protein product: CASSSPADRGPGTQYF.

This clone was found once. The chain links TRBV5-8 to TRBJ2-3, with D unclear. Between the trimmed V and J ends, which lost 3 bases and 6 bases, there was a span of 8 bases. The germline gives CDR1 SGHTS, CDR2 YDEGEE. The CDR3 runs to 12 residues. The CDR3 region is CASSSFRDTQYF. In DNA, the CDR3 is TGTGCCAGCAGCTCCTTTCGGGATACGCAGTATTTT.

V gene TRBV18 combines with J gene TRBJ2-1, with 9 bases lining up with TRBD2. The CDR3 loop spans 16 amino acids. Germline V gene sequence: CDR1 KGHSH, CDR2 LQKENI. The V segment lost 6 bases and the J segment 6 bases; nucleotides outside the gene matches: 12. The CDR3: CASSLTTGTSPNEQFF. In DNA, the CDR3 is TGTGCCAGCTCGTTGACTACCGGGACTAGCCCCAATGAGCAGTTCTTC.

The chain has TRBV29-1 and TRBJ2-1, with D possibly being TRBD1 (6 bases). V was pared by 4 bases and J by 8 bases, with 18 bases between. Germline assignment: CDR1 SQVTM and CDR2 ANQGSEA. The CDR3 covers 14 residues. The CDR3 protein is CSVVRGRGVYEQFF. CDR3 nucleotides: TGCAGCGTTGTAAGGGGGAGAGGCGTCTATGAGCAGTTCTTC.

The CDR3 nucleotides read TGTGCCAGCAGCCGTACAGGGGGCGTTCGGGAAAAACTGTTTTTT. This translates into CASSRTGGVREKLFF. J is TRBJ1-4 and V is TRBV2; 9 bases fit TRBD1. This CDR3 comprises 15 residues. Germline-derived CDR1 and CDR2 are SNHLY and FYNNEI. V lost 6 bases and J lost 8; bases outside the gene matches: 10. The full variable domain, its missing parts supplied by reference TRBV2 and TRBJ1-4, is EPEVTQTPSHQVTQMGQEVILRCVPISNHLYFYWYRQILGQKVEFLVSFYNNEISEKSEIFDDQFSVERPDGSNFTLKIRSTKLEDSAMYFCASSRTGGVREKLFFGSGTQLSVL.

The rearrangement links TRBV2 to TRBJ2-2; TRBD2 agrees at 14 bases. The germline CDR1 and CDR2 sequences are SNHLY and FYNNEI. CDR3 length equals 15 residues. V was clipped by 6 bases and J by 7 bases; unmatched bases: 4. CDR3 in amino acids: CASRTSGGAVGELFF. CDR3 DNA: TGTGCCAGCAGGACTAGCGGGGGGGCCGTCGGGGAGCTGTTTTTT.

V usage is TRBV5-1 and J usage is TRBJ2-7; D is possibly TRBD2 (8 bases). This CDR3 has 16 amino acids. Trimming cost V 7 bases and J 2 bases, with 22 bases left between them. Germline CDR1 reads SGHRS; CDR2 reads YFSETQ. CDR3 nucleotides: TGCGCCAGCCGATACTTAGCGGGACAGACTACCTACGAGCAGTACTTC. Translated: CASRYLAGQTTYEQYF.

The V and J genes are TRBV5-5 and TRBJ2-7, with D maybe TRBD2 (6 bases). The CDR3 extends over 14 amino acids. V lost 2 bases to trimming and J lost 7 bases, with 16 bases between them. Germline CDR1 SGHKS, CDR2 YYEKEE (reference sequence). CDR3 coding DNA: TGTGCCAGCAGCTTCCTTGCGGGGCACCATGAGCAGTACTTC. Translation gives CASSFLAGHHEQYF.

V usage is TRBV19 and J usage is TRBJ2-1, with D perhaps matching TRBD2 (6 bases). Deletions cut 1 base from V and 0 bases from J, with 10 bases between. Germline loops: CDR1 LNHDA, CDR2 SQIVND (reference sequence). The CDR3 has 16 residues. The CDR3 sequence is CASSIGRDISYNEQFF. The CDR3 nucleotides are TGTGCCAGTAGTATAGGGAGGGATATCTCCTACAATGAGCAGTTCTTC.

The V gene is TRBV6-5, the J gene TRBJ2-7; 12 nucleotides align to TRBD2. After removal of 5 bases from V and 4 bases from J, the junction contained 6 bases not matched to a gene. From germline, CDR1 is MNHEY and CDR2 SVGAGI. The CDR3 covers 15 residues. The CDR3: CASSQLAGGRYEQYF. DNA of the CDR3: TGTGCCAGCAGTCAACTAGCGGGAGGTCGGTACGAGCAGTACTTC.

This clone showed up just a few times. The chain has TRBV15 and TRBJ1-3; no reliable D call. The length of the CDR3 is 14 residues. The germline V gene has CDR1 LNHNV and CDR2 YYDKDF (reference sequence). V was shortened by 5 bases and J by 1 base, with 9 bases between the two germline ends. The CDR3 DNA reads TGTGCCACCAGCGTGGTCAGGTCTGGAAACACCATATATTTT. Protein: CATSVVRSGNTIYF.

This chain connects TRBV5-1 to TRBJ1-1, with TRBD1 matching over 7 bases. V gave up 4 bases and J gave up 7 bases; unmatched junction bases: 7. The CDR3 covers 13 residues. The V gene's germline CDR1 is SGHRS and CDR2 YFSETQ. The CDR3: CASSRDSFVEAFF. The CDR3, as DNA: TGCGCCAGCAGCAGGGACAGCTTTGTTGAAGCTTTCTTT.

This chain joins TRBV5-1 and TRBJ1-3; 8 bases match TRBD1. CDR1 and CDR2 from the germline V gene are SGHRS and YFSETQ. The junction had 3 bases not matched to a gene; V was cut back by 0 bases and J by 1 base. There are 16 residues in the CDR3. The CDR3 is CASSLERTGSGNTIYF. CDR3 coding DNA: TGCGCCAGCAGCTTGGAGCGGACAGGGTCTGGAAACACCATATATTTT.

This sequence joins TRBV30 and TRBJ2-5; 7 bases match TRBD1. Germline V CDR1 and CDR2: GTSNPN, SVGIG (reference sequence). The CDR3 length is 15 residues. V gave up 0 bases and J gave up 1 base; unmatched junction bases: 5. CDR3 nucleotides: TGTGCCTGGAGTGTACAAGGACAGGCCCAAGAGACCCAGTACTTC. It is translated as CAWSVQGQAQETQYF.

A few counts support this clone. The V gene is TRBV5-1, the J gene TRBJ1-5, with TRBD1 matching over 11 bases. V gave up 3 bases and J gave up 5 bases; unmatched junction bases: 7. This CDR3 is built from 16 residues. Germline CDR1 is SGHRS and CDR2 is YFSETQ. This chain's CDR3 is CASSYSGTGGDQPQHF. CDR3 DNA: TGCGCCAGCAGCTACTCCGGGACAGGGGGGGATCAGCCCCAGCATTTT.

The chain couples TRBV6-5 to TRBJ2-7; tentative D call: TRBD2 (5 bases). Germline V gene lookup returns CDR1 MNHEY and CDR2 SVGAGI. Trimming removed 6 bases at V and 0 bases at J, with 15 bases between. The CDR3 contains 15 residues. This CDR3 reads CASSLGLMSSYEQYF. The CDR3 DNA follows: TGTGCCAGCAGCCTCGGACTTATGAGCTCCTACGAGCAGTACTTC.

The genes are TRBV7-9 and TRBJ1-4; the match to TRBD1 covers 8 bases. Germline CDR1 SEHNR, CDR2 FQNEAQ (reference sequence). The CDR3 totals 13 residues. Unmatched junction bases numbered 8, after V lost 9 bases and J lost 8 bases. CDR3 residues: CASRDRQGEKLFF. The CDR3 region has the DNA TGTGCCAGTCGGGACAGGCAGGGAGAAAAACTGTTTTTT.

The chain recombines TRBV6-5 with TRBJ2-2; D unresolved. V lost 7 bases and J 0 bases, leaving 6 bases between the germline ends. The germline gives CDR1 MNHEY, CDR2 SVGAGI. The CDR3 is 13 residues long. The CDR3 loop reads CASMVSNTGELFF. In DNA, the CDR3 is TGTGCCAGCATGGTCTCGAACACCGGGGAGCTGTTTTTT.

The rearrangement joins TRBV7-2 to TRBJ1-2; D gene ambiguous. Germline values: CDR1 SGHTA, CDR2 FQGNSA. There are 12 residues in the CDR3. The V and J ends lost 5 bases and 6 bases respectively, with 10 bases between them. As DNA, the CDR3 is TGTGCCAGCAGCCCTCGGATTCATGGCTACACCTTC. This codes for CASSPRIHGYTF.

The chain has TRBV2 and TRBJ2-3; the D is unclear. CDR1 and CDR2 from the germline V gene are SNHLY and FYNNEI. With 3 bases removed from V and 5 bases from J, the gap between germline ends came to 12 bases. This CDR3 region has 14 residues. The CDR3 sequence is CASSDRQLGDTQYF. The CDR3, as DNA: TGTGCCAGCAGTGATAGGCAGTTGGGAGATACGCAGTATTTT.

J is TRBJ2-7 and V is TRBV6-5; TRBD1 matches 7 bases. Germline V gene lookup returns CDR1 MNHEY and CDR2 SVGAGI. The CDR3 extends over 14 amino acids. V lost 0 bases, J lost 3 bases, and 2 bases stayed unmatched. CDR3 sequence: CASSYSNRGYEQYF. CDR3 sequence (DNA): TGTGCCAGCAGTTACTCGAACAGGGGCTACGAGCAGTACTTC.

The chain is built from TRBV6-4 and TRBJ2-5, with D possibly matching TRBD2 (6 bases). Per the germline V gene, CDR1 is MRHNA and CDR2 is SNTAGT. The V end was cut by 6 bases, the J end by 0 bases, with 11 bases between. The CDR3 covers 14 residues. CDR3 amino acids: CASSAGGNQETQYF. Written as DNA, the CDR3 is TGTGCCAGCAGCGCTGGGGGGAACCAAGAGACCCAGTACTTC.